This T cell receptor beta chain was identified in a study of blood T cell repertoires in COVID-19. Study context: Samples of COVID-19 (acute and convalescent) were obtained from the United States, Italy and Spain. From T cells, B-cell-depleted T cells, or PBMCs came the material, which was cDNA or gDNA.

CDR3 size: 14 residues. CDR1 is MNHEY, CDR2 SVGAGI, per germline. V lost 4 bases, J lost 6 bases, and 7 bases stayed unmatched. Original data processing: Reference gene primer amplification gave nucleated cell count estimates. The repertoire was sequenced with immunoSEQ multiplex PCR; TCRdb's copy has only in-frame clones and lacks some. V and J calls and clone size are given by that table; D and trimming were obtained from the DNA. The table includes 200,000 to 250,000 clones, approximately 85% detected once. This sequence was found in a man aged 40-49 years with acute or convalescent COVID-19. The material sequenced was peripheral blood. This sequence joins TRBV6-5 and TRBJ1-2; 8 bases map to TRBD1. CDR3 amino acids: CASSSPGQGDGYTF. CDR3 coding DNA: TGTGCCAGCAGTTCCCCTGGACAGGGCGATGGCTACACCTTC.